Presented here are 5 T cell receptor beta chains from one specimen sequenced in a study of blood T cell repertoires in COVID-19. Measured with immunoSEQ multiplex PCR; TCRdb has only the in-frame clones, and not every one. The table lists roughly 43,000 clones, 70% to 90% of them singletons. Sequenced material: peripheral blood. These receptors came from a human donor in a cohort sampled during active COVID-19.

The chain is built from TRBV2 and TRBJ1-6, with a possible D match to TRBD1 (5 bases). In germline, CDR1 is SNHLY, CDR2 FYNNEI. The V and J ends lost 2 bases and 10 bases respectively, with 12 bases between them. This CDR3 spans 14 amino acids. In DNA form, the CDR3 reads TGTGCCAGCAGTGAATCAGGGCTATACTCACCCCTCCACTTT. Its protein is CASSESGLYSPLHF.

This chain uses TRBV6-6 with TRBJ2-1; TRBD2 might be the D (5 bases). Trimming pared 0 bases from V and 5 bases from J, leaving 8 bases between. The length of the CDR3 is 14 residues. Germline CDR1 reads MNHNY; CDR2 reads SVGAGI (reference sequence). CDR3 sequence (DNA): TGTGCCAGCAGTTACTCTCGACTAAACAATGAGCAGTTCTTC. Protein: CASSYSRLNNEQFF.

The rearrangement joins TRBV7-9 to TRBJ1-5, with a weak D call TRBD1 (6 bases). Per germline, CDR1 SEHNR and CDR2 FQNEAQ (reference sequence). V dropped 3 bases and J dropped 3 bases, with 12 bases sitting between them. The CDR3 is 15 amino acids. The CDR3 spells CASSLGGATNQPQHF. DNA for the CDR3: TGTGCCAGCAGCTTGGGGGGGGCCACCAATCAGCCCCAGCATTTT.

The chain uses TRBV4-1 and TRBJ1-2; possibly TRBD1 for D (5 bases). V dropped 4 bases and J dropped 2 bases, with 8 bases sitting between them. The CDR3 length is 13 residues. Germline V gives CDR1 MGHRA, CDR2 YSYEKL. The CDR3 here is CASSLQENYGYTF. For the CDR3, the DNA is TGCGCCAGCAGCCTACAGGAGAACTATGGCTACACCTTC.

In DNA form, the CDR3 reads TGTGCCAGCAGCTCGCGACTAGCGGGGGTCGAGCAGTACTTC. It is translated as CASSSRLAGVEQYF. The rearrangement joins TRBV5-4 to TRBJ2-7; 12 bases match TRBD2. The germline gives CDR1 SGHNT, CDR2 YYREEE (reference sequence). The CDR3 is made up of 14 amino acids. With V trimmed by 3 bases and J by 6 bases, 4 bases remained unmatched.